This T cell receptor beta chain derives from a study of T-cell reconstitution after alpha-beta-depleted transplantation in children. Whole-study findings and limits: Expanded clones from the graft, numbering several hundred, reportedly supplied alpha-beta T cells about two months after transplant. Fresh T-cell production supplied most of the T-cell counts and diversity seen one year after transplant.

Details on this clonotype: Antigen specificity is unknown.

Germline CDR1 is MNHEY and CDR2 is SMNVEV (reference sequence). Germline trimming cut 6 bases from V and 8 bases from J; bases unmatched to any gene: 4. The CDR3 is 14 amino acids. A TCRbeta library incorporating unique molecular identifiers was prepared. In TCRdb, the PCR reads were re-called with MiXCR into one record per CDR3 protein. The sample includes approximately 400,000 distinct CDR3 sequences, roughly 16% of them seen just once. Sequenced here: PBMCs, mostly from graft donor cells, sampled 360 days after TCRalphabeta/CD19-depleted stem cell transplant. The sequence was collected from a boy under two years old who had a stem cell transplant for Wiskott-Aldrich syndrome, so the T cells may come from the graft donor. The chain carries TRBV27 and TRBJ1-6, with 10 bases aligning to TRBD1. The CDR3 DNA reads as TGTGCCAGCAGGAGACAGGGGGCTTATTCACCCCTCCACTTT. The encoded protein is CASRRQGAYSPLHF.